The 10 T cell receptor beta chains presented below share a single source sample, sequenced in a study of cytomegalovirus exposure and HLA in healthy donors. It was with 60 Vbeta and 13 Jbeta primers that the PCR ran. Assay used: immunoSEQ multiplex PCR; TCRdb lists only in-frame clones, some missing. The sample records approximately 160,000 clones, 70% to 90% being singletons. Sequences were obtained from PBMCs. Every receptor here comes from a woman younger than 30 in good health and CMV-seronegative.

This chain links TRBV5-6 with TRBJ1-2; D possibly corresponds to TRBD1 (6 bases). This CDR3 spans 17 amino acids. Germline V lookup: CDR1 SGHDT, CDR2 YYEEEE. Trimming removed 0 bases from V and 8 bases from J, with 23 bases in between. CDR3 amino acids: CASSLVAAGEGLRGYTF. In nucleotides, the CDR3 is TGTGCCAGCAGCTTGGTGGCGGCAGGGGAGGGGTTGCGGGGCTACACCTTC.

The chain links TRBV7-2 to TRBJ1-2; 9 bases align to TRBD1. After removal of 5 bases from V and 6 bases from J, the junction contained 7 bases not matched to a gene. The V gene's germline CDR1 is SGHTA and CDR2 FQGNSA. There are 14 residues in the CDR3. Here the CDR3 DNA reads TGTGCCAGCAGCGACAGGGGGTGGGTTCATGGCTACACCTTC. This codes for CASSDRGWVHGYTF.

This chain connects TRBV5-4 to TRBJ1-6; D unresolved. Germline CDR1 is SGHNT and CDR2 is YYREEE (reference sequence). Between the trimmed V and J ends, which lost 4 bases and 7 bases, there was a span of 12 bases. This CDR3 has 14 residues. CDR3 loop: CASSISPINSPLHF. The CDR3 nucleotides read TGTGCCAGCAGCATTTCCCCTATCAATTCACCCCTCCACTTT. Together with reference TRBV5-4 and TRBJ1-6, the CDR3 gives the full variable domain: ETGVTQSPTHLIKTRGQQVTLRCSSQSGHNTVSWYQQALGQGPQFIFQYYREEENGRGNFPPRFSGLQFPNYSSELNVNALELDDSALYLCASSISPINSPLHFGNGTRLTVT.

V is TRBV27 and J is TRBJ1-1; TRBD1 aligns across 8 bases. With 3 bases clipped from V and 3 bases from J, the junction kept 6 bases outside the gene matches. The V gene's germline CDR1 is MNHEY and CDR2 SMNVEV (reference sequence). This CDR3 spans 15 amino acids. The CDR3 sequence: CASSFSQGADTEAFF. The CDR3 DNA sequence: TGTGCCAGCAGTTTTTCCCAGGGGGCGGACACTGAAGCTTTCTTT.

The CDR3 spells CASSPGTGRSNGYTF. As DNA, the CDR3 is TGCGCCAGCAGCCCGGGGACAGGGAGGTCTAATGGCTACACCTTC. The chain uses TRBV5-1 and TRBJ1-2; 9 bases match TRBD1. CDR1 is SGHRS, CDR2 YFSETQ, per germline. This CDR3 has 15 amino acids. With V trimmed by 4 bases and J by 6 bases, 10 bases remained unmatched.

This chain joins TRBV7-9 and TRBJ1-2, with D hard to call. This CDR3 has 17 amino acids. Trimming stripped 6 bases from V and 7 bases from J, with 27 bases between. Germline V lookup: CDR1 SEHNR, CDR2 FQNEAQ (reference sequence). As DNA, the CDR3 is TGTGCCAGCAGGACCATACGTCGGCGGAGGACTCGGTTTGGCTACACCTTC. This sequence encodes CASRTIRRRRTRFGYTF.

This chain joins TRBV7-9 and TRBJ2-7, with TRBD1 matching 9 bases. The CDR3 extends over 14 amino acids. V was clipped by 6 bases and J by 2 bases; unmatched bases: 5. The germline gives CDR1 SEHNR, CDR2 FQNEAQ (reference sequence). CDR3 region: CASRPGQGPYEQYF. Written as DNA, the CDR3 is TGTGCCAGCAGACCGGGACAGGGTCCCTACGAGCAGTACTTC.

This clone has a single count. The chain uses TRBV2 and TRBJ2-1; 11 nucleotides match TRBD2. V was pared by 6 bases and J by 3 bases, with 1 base of the junction left unmatched. The length of the CDR3 is 14 residues. Germline values: CDR1 SNHLY, CDR2 FYNNEI. CDR3 residues: CASRLAGDYNEQFF. CDR3 sequence (DNA): TGTGCCAGCAGACTAGCGGGAGACTACAATGAGCAGTTCTTC. The whole variable domain, filled in from reference TRBV2 and TRBJ2-1, reads EPEVTQTPSHQVTQMGQEVILRCVPISNHLYFYWYRQILGQKVEFLVSFYNNEISEKSEIFDDQFSVERPDGSNFTLKIRSTKLEDSAMYFCASRLAGDYNEQFFGPGTRLTVL.

V usage is TRBV6-5 and J usage is TRBJ2-2, with TRBD2 matching 10 bases. Trimming cost V 4 bases and J 5 bases; bases outside gene matches: 7. CDR3 length equals 16 residues. Germline CDR1 MNHEY, CDR2 SVGAGI. CDR3 nucleotides: TGTGCCAGCAGTTCCTCAGCGGGAGGGCATACCGGGGAGCTGTTTTTT. It encodes CASSSSAGGHTGELFF.

The rearrangement uses TRBV7-2 and TRBJ2-7, with 12 bases lining up with TRBD2. CDR3 length equals 15 residues. J lost 5 bases, V lost 5 bases, and 7 bases had no gene match. Germline V gene data show CDR1 as SGHTA and CDR2 as FQGNSA. The CDR3 protein is CASSPRTSGNNEQYF. DNA for the CDR3: TGTGCCAGCAGCCCCCGGACTAGCGGGAATAACGAGCAGTACTTC.